Below are 32 T cell receptor beta chains sequenced from a single sample in a study of T cell changes during pregnancy in multiple sclerosis. TCRdb keeps only in-frame clones here, not all; method: immunoSEQ multiplex PCR. The repertoire holds roughly 40,000 clones, with about 91% as singletons. The input for sequencing was CD4+ T cells from peripheral blood mononuclear cells, taken in the second trimester of pregnancy. These receptors came from a female donor in good health, enrolled as a control in a pregnancy study.

This sequence joins TRBV10-3 and TRBJ1-2, with 8 bases fitting TRBD1. Germline assignment: CDR1 ENHRY and CDR2 SYGVKD. J lost 8 bases, V lost 6 bases, and 11 bases had no gene match. This CDR3 region has 14 residues. As DNA, the CDR3 is TGTGCCATCAGATCAGACAGGGGCGTTCGGGGCTACACCTTC. Protein product: CAIRSDRGVRGYTF.

The rearrangement joins TRBV5-5 to TRBJ2-7; TRBD2 aligns across 9 bases. After removal of 0 bases from V and 4 bases from J, the junction contained 2 bases not matched to a gene. This CDR3 region has 14 residues. Per germline, CDR1 SGHKS and CDR2 YYEKEE (reference sequence). Written as DNA, the CDR3 is TGTGCCAGCAGCTTGGGGGCGGGAGGGTACGAGCAGTACTTC. The encoded protein is CASSLGAGGYEQYF.

V gene TRBV13 combines with J gene TRBJ2-3, with TRBD2 identical over 8 bases. The J segment lost 2 bases and the V segment lost 5 bases, leaving 6 bases of the junction unmatched. CDR3 length equals 15 residues. CDR1 is PRHDT and CDR2 is FYEKMQ in the germline V gene (reference sequence). The CDR3 bases are TGTGCCAGCAGCCACGGGGGGGTTTACACAGATACGCAGTATTTT. It is translated as CASSHGGVYTDTQYF. The full variable domain, rest sourced from reference TRBV13 and TRBJ2-3, is AAGVIQSPRHLIKEKRETATLKCYPIPRHDTVYWYQQGPGQDPQFLISFYEKMQSDKGSIPDRFSAQQFSDYHSELNMSSLELGDSALYFCASSHGGVYTDTQYFGPGTRLTVL.

This sequence joins TRBV6-1 and TRBJ1-1, with no clear D. CDR3 size: 14 residues. Trimming removed 2 bases at V and 5 bases at J, with 12 bases between. Germline V gene lookup returns CDR1 MNHNS and CDR2 SASEGT. The CDR3 sequence: CASSERFRVTEAFF. CDR3 nucleotides: TGTGCCAGCAGTGAACGATTTCGGGTTACTGAAGCTTTCTTT.

The chain has TRBV5-1 and TRBJ2-5, with 8 bases matching TRBD1. J was trimmed by 5 bases and V by 4 bases; bases with no gene match: 7. The CDR3 has 14 amino acids. Germline V gene sequence: CDR1 SGHRS, CDR2 YFSETQ. The CDR3 sequence is CASSSGQGVETQYF. CDR3 coding DNA: TGCGCCAGCAGCAGCGGACAGGGTGTTGAGACCCAGTACTTC. Together with reference TRBV5-1 and TRBJ2-5, the CDR3 gives the full variable domain: KAGVTQTPRYLIKTRGQQVTLSCSPISGHRSVSWYQQTPGQGLQFLFEYFSETQRNKGNFPGRFSGRQFSNSRSEMNVSTLELGDSALYLCASSSGQGVETQYFGPGTRLLVL.

This sequence joins TRBV18 and TRBJ2-3, with TRBD2 as a possible D gene (6 bases). Looked up from germline, CDR1 is KGHSH and CDR2 is LQKENI. V was shortened by 1 base and J by 0 bases, with 8 bases between the two germline ends. This CDR3 is 15 amino acids long. The CDR3 sequence is CASSPLAASTDTQYF. The CDR3 DNA reads as TGTGCCAGCTCACCACTAGCGGCTAGCACAGATACGCAGTATTTT. Filled out from reference TRBV18 and TRBJ2-3, the complete variable domain reads NAGVMQNPRHLVRRRGQEARLRCSPMKGHSHVYWYRQLPEEGLKFMVYLQKENIIDESGMPKERFSAEFPKEGPSILRIQQVVRGDSAAYFCASSPLAASTDTQYFGPGTRLTVL.

This clone was found a few times. The rearrangement joins TRBV19 to TRBJ1-5; D possibly corresponds to TRBD1 (5 bases). The CDR3 has 14 amino acids. The V and J ends lost 5 bases and 9 bases respectively, with 17 bases between them. Germline CDR1 LNHDA, CDR2 SQIVND (reference sequence). The CDR3 here is CASSPQGTSGPQHF. CDR3 bases: TGTGCCAGTAGTCCTCAGGGAACTAGCGGGCCCCAGCATTTT.

This clone was detected only once. The chain couples TRBV7-3 to TRBJ2-1; 8 nucleotides match TRBD2. The CDR3 is made up of 15 amino acids. Germline V gives CDR1 SGHTA, CDR2 FQGTGA. The V segment lost 5 bases and the J segment 8 bases; nucleotides outside the gene matches: 11. This CDR3 is CASSLSSGTSHEQFF. CDR3 nucleotides: TGTGCCAGCAGCCTTTCCTCCGGGACTAGTCATGAGCAGTTCTTC.

The chain recombines TRBV21-1 with TRBJ2-5; the D segment call TRBD1 is taken from the table without a DNA check. TRBV21-1 is deemed a pseudogene. This CDR3 spans 16 amino acids. In DNA, the CDR3 is TGTGCCAGCAGCAACTCTTACAGGGGGCGCGTAGAGACCCAGTACTTC. Its protein is CASSNSYRGRVETQYF.

In DNA, the CDR3 is TGTGCCAGCTCAAGGGACATTTATCAGCCCCAGCATTTT. The encoded protein is CASSRDIYQPQHF. The chain combines TRBV18 with TRBJ1-5, with D maybe TRBD1 (6 bases). Between the trimmed V and J ends, which lost 5 bases and 5 bases, there was a span of 10 bases. CDR1 and CDR2 from the germline V gene are KGHSH and LQKENI. The CDR3 has 13 residues.

This clone was recorded once. J is TRBJ2-7 and V is TRBV27, with D perhaps TRBD2 (5 bases). V gave up 6 bases and J gave up 5 bases, with 14 bases separating them. The CDR3 totals 13 residues. The V gene's germline CDR1 is MNHEY and CDR2 SMNVEV (reference sequence). CDR3 sequence reads: CASRELGSHEQYF. For the CDR3, the DNA is TGTGCCAGCAGAGAGTTGGGGAGCCACGAGCAGTACTTC.

The V and J genes are TRBV6-1 and TRBJ2-1, with a weak D call TRBD2 (5 bases). The V end lost 2 bases, the J end lost 0 bases, and 11 bases lay between the germline ends. This CDR3 spans 16 amino acids. Germline V gene lookup returns CDR1 MNHNS and CDR2 SASEGT. In DNA, the CDR3 is TGTGCCAGCAGTGAATCAGCGGTGGCCTCCTACAATGAGCAGTTCTTC. It translates to CASSESAVASYNEQFF.

The chain carries TRBV6-5 and TRBJ2-7, with D uncertain. CDR1 and CDR2 (germline): MNHEY, SVGAGI. The length of the CDR3 is 11 residues. Trimming stripped 4 bases from V and 7 bases from J, with 8 bases between. The DNA for the CDR3 is TGTGCCAGCAGTTTCTTCGGTGAGCAGTACTTC. It encodes CASSFFGEQYF.

In its sample, this clone was seen once. The rearrangement joins TRBV11-2 to TRBJ1-2; no firm D call. Germline-derived CDR1 and CDR2 are SGHAT and FQNNGV. The CDR3 runs to 13 residues. Trimming stripped 5 bases from V and 4 bases from J, with 11 bases between. CDR3 nucleotide sequence: TGTGCCAGCAGCACAGACCCATCCTATGGCTACACCTTC. Translation gives CASSTDPSYGYTF.

The DNA for the CDR3 is TGTGCCAGCTCACCGAGGTATAGCAATCAGCCCCAGCATTTT. Translation gives CASSPRYSNQPQHF. The chain joins TRBV18 to TRBJ1-5; D unresolved. Germline V gene lookup returns CDR1 KGHSH and CDR2 LQKENI. The V end was cut by 3 bases, the J end by 0 bases, with 6 bases between. CDR3 length: 14 residues.

V is TRBV28 and J is TRBJ2-1; D is undetermined. The CDR3 consists of 14 residues. In germline, CDR1 is MDHEN, CDR2 SYDVKM. Trimming took off 2 bases at V and 6 bases at J, with 11 bases between the two ends. This CDR3 reads CASSLPAGPNEQFF. The CDR3 nucleotides are TGTGCCAGCAGTTTACCGGCTGGGCCCAATGAGCAGTTCTTC.

This clone was observed a single time. The gene calls are TRBV19 and TRBJ1-4; 10 bases agree with TRBD1. The V segment lost 5 bases and the J segment 5 bases; nucleotides outside the gene matches: 5. Looked up from germline, CDR1 is LNHDA and CDR2 is SQIVND (reference sequence). The CDR3 is 15 residues long. The CDR3 protein is CASSEGGQGNEKLFF. The CDR3 DNA follows: TGTGCCAGTAGTGAAGGGGGACAGGGGAATGAAAAACTGTTTTTT.

The chain combines TRBV9 with TRBJ2-7; possibly TRBD1 for D (5 bases). The length of the CDR3 is 14 residues. The V gene's germline CDR1 is SGDLS and CDR2 YYNGEE. V was clipped by 3 bases and J by 2 bases, with 12 bases between them. CDR3 DNA sequence: TGTGCCAGCAGCGGCCCCAGGGCCCCCTACGAGCAGTACTTC. Translated: CASSGPRAPYEQYF. Supplemented by reference TRBV9 and TRBJ2-7, the full variable domain reads DSGVTQTPKHLITATGQRVTLRCSPRSGDLSVYWYQQSLDQGLQFLIQYYNGEERAKGNILERFSAQQFPDLHSELNLSSLELGDSALYFCASSGPRAPYEQYFGPGTRLTVT.

The genes are TRBV5-8 and TRBJ1-1; D unclear. The CDR3 contains 14 residues. CDR1 SGHTS and CDR2 YDEGEE come from the germline V gene. The ends were cut back, 0 bases at V and 6 bases at J, with 12 bases in the middle. The CDR3, as DNA: TGTGCCAGCAGCTTGGCGGAGGTAATCGCTGAAGCTTTCTTT. It is translated as CASSLAEVIAEAFF. The complete variable domain, with remaining parts taken from reference TRBV5-8 and TRBJ1-1, reads EAGVTQSPTHLIKTRGQQATLRCSPISGHTSVYWYQQALGLGLQFLLWYDEGEERNRGNFPPRFSGRQFPNYSSELNVNALELEDSALYLCASSLAEVIAEAFFGQGTRLTVV.

This clone was seen only once. CDR3 nucleotide sequence: TGTGCCAGCAGCCACGGTCAGGGCTCCTACGAGCAGTACTTC. This translates into CASSHGQGSYEQYF. The chain combines TRBV4-2 with TRBJ2-7, with D possibly TRBD1 on 5 matching bases. V was pared by 3 bases and J by 0 bases, with 9 bases between. CDR1 and CDR2 (germline): LGHNA, YNFKEQ. The CDR3 spans 14 residues.

The chain carries TRBV5-1 and TRBJ1-2; 8 bases fit TRBD1. The CDR3 totals 14 residues. V trimming: 3 bases; J trimming: 7 bases; junction bases outside the gene matches: 8. In germline, CDR1 is SGHRS, CDR2 YFSETQ. The CDR3 nucleotides read TGCGCCAGCAGCTGGGGGCCAGGGGGCGGTGGCTACACCTTC. Translated: CASSWGPGGGGYTF.

The chain links TRBV7-9 to TRBJ2-1; D ambiguous. CDR3 length: 13 amino acids. Germline CDR1 reads SEHNR; CDR2 reads FQNEAQ (reference sequence). Trimming cost V 3 bases and J 7 bases, with 10 bases left between them. The CDR3: CASSFLTWNEQFF. The DNA of the CDR3 is TGTGCCAGCAGCTTTCTAACGTGGAATGAGCAGTTCTTC. The full variable domain, its missing parts supplied by reference TRBV7-9 and TRBJ2-1, is DTGVSQNPRHKITKRGQNVTFRCDPISEHNRLYWYRQTLGQGPEFLTYFQNEAQLEKSRLLSDRFSAERPKGSFSTLEIQRTEQGDSAMYLCASSFLTWNEQFFGPGTRLTVL.

This clone was seen just once. This chain joins TRBV7-3 and TRBJ2-1, with D possibly being TRBD1 (6 bases). V lost 4 bases to trimming and J lost 9 bases, with 10 bases between them. Germline-derived CDR1 and CDR2 are SGHTA and FQGTGA. The CDR3 runs 12 residues. The CDR3 reads CASSYQGSEQFF. CDR3 coding DNA: TGTGCCAGCAGCTACCAGGGGAGTGAGCAGTTCTTC.

The chain recombines TRBV28 with TRBJ1-2; D is undetermined. This CDR3 has 13 residues. V was clipped by 8 bases and J by 2 bases, with 12 bases between them. Germline V lookup: CDR1 MDHEN, CDR2 SYDVKM. The CDR3 DNA is TGTGCCAGCTTGAACGTACTGAACTATGGCTACACCTTC. Residues: CASLNVLNYGYTF.

This chain joins TRBV18 and TRBJ1-2; D remains ambiguous. V lost 3 bases and J lost 0, with 8 bases in between. The length of the CDR3 is 14 residues. The germline V gene encodes CDR1 KGHSH and CDR2 LQKENI. The CDR3 protein is CASSPRGANYGYTF. CDR3 nucleotide sequence: TGTGCCAGCTCACCTCGTGGAGCTAACTATGGCTACACCTTC.

The gene calls are TRBV10-3 and TRBJ1-5, with D possibly matching TRBD1 (5 bases). The germline V gene encodes CDR1 ENHRY and CDR2 SYGVKD. With 2 bases removed from V and 3 bases from J, the gap between germline ends came to 8 bases. The CDR3 runs 14 residues. The CDR3 loop is CAISEEQANQPQHF. Here the CDR3 DNA reads TGTGCCATCAGTGAGGAACAGGCCAATCAGCCCCAGCATTTT.

In DNA form, the CDR3 reads TGTGCCAGCAGCCCACAGGGGGTTCACTCTGGGGCCAACGTCCTGACTTTC. It specifies CASSPQGVHSGANVLTF. The chain joins TRBV7-3 to TRBJ2-6; TRBD1 matches 8 bases. Germline lookup yields CDR1 SGHTA and CDR2 FQGTGA. The length of the CDR3 is 17 residues. Germline trimming cut 5 bases from V and 0 bases from J; bases unmatched to any gene: 6.

The rearrangement joins TRBV27 to TRBJ2-5; a possible D gene is TRBD1 (6 bases). Between the trimmed V and J ends, which lost 5 bases and 1 base, there was a span of 11 bases. Germline CDR1 reads MNHEY; CDR2 reads SMNVEV (reference sequence). The CDR3 sequence is 14 residues long. The CDR3 nucleotides read TGTGCCAGCAGTAAGGTCAGGGGCCAAGAGACCCAGTACTTC. This sequence encodes CASSKVRGQETQYF.

This rearrangement joins TRBV7-2 to TRBJ2-7; 9 bases fit TRBD1. The CDR3 has 16 residues. Germline V gene lookup returns CDR1 SGHTA and CDR2 FQGNSA. The trim removed 2 bases at V and 2 bases at J, leaving 7 bases unmatched. The CDR3 nucleotides read TGTGCCAGCAGCTTATCCGGGACAGGGTATCCCTACGAGCAGTACTTC. It is translated as CASSLSGTGYPYEQYF.

The chain couples TRBV30 to TRBJ2-5; the D gene is possibly TRBD2 (7 bases). The CDR3 length is 13 residues. V lost 6 bases and J lost 4, with 15 bases in between. CDR1 is GTSNPN and CDR2 is SVGIG in the germline V gene (reference sequence). The chain's CDR3 is CACLGGGLETQYF. The CDR3 DNA follows: TGTGCCTGTCTAGGGGGGGGTTTAGAGACCCAGTACTTC.

The V gene is TRBV2, the J gene TRBJ2-2, with D maybe TRBD1 (5 bases). V lost 7 bases, J lost 7 bases, and 22 bases lay in between. This CDR3 spans 16 amino acids. CDR1 SNHLY and CDR2 FYNNEI come from the germline V gene. The CDR3 nucleotides are TGTGCCAGCACTCATCCCTCTGGACAATCAGGCGGGGAGCTGTTTTTT. Translating gives CASTHPSGQSGGELFF.

CDR3 sequence (DNA): TGTGCCAGCAGCGTTTCCCCGGGCCGGGGAACTGAAGCTTTCTTT. As protein: CASSVSPGRGTEAFF. This chain joins TRBV9 and TRBJ1-1, with D unclear. The V end was cut by 2 bases, the J end by 5 bases, with 16 bases between. Germline CDR1 reads SGDLS; CDR2 reads YYNGEE. This CDR3 contains 15 residues.